This is a list of T cell receptor beta chains from one sample in a study of cytomegalovirus exposure and HLA in healthy donors. The data were produced by immunoSEQ multiplex PCR, yet TCRdb's version contains in-frame clones alone and is incomplete. The repertoire holds around 140,000 clones, with around two thirds as singletons. Sequenced material: PBMCs. Receptors originate from a woman between 55 and 75 years old in good health and CMV-seropositive. Both conserved end residues are part of each CDR3. D genes are given only for firm matches. Clone size is given for some rows only: seen once, a few or many times, or a class if the clone is expanded.

clone size: NA
D gene: TRBD1
V gene: TRBV9
J gene: TRBJ1-3
CDR3 DNA: TGTGCCAGCAGCGCCGGGTCACCGGACAGGGGAAACACCATATATTTT
CDR3 protein: CASSAGSPDRGNTIYF

clone size: NA
D gene: NA
V gene: TRBV5-1
J gene: TRBJ2-7
CDR3 DNA: TGCGCCAGCAGCTTATCAGGAGGTAGCAGCTACGAGCAGTACTTC
CDR3 protein: CASSLSGGSSYEQYF

clone size: NA
D gene: NA
V gene: TRBV19
J gene: TRBJ2-7
CDR3 DNA: TGTGCCAGTAGTATGGATGTGGTTGGGCGACAAGAGCAGTACTTC
CDR3 protein: CASSMDVVGRQEQYF

clone size: NA
D gene: TRBD2
V gene: TRBV4-1
J gene: TRBJ2-3
CDR3 DNA: TGCGCCAGCAGCCAAGCGTCTAGCGGTAGCACAGATACGCAGTATTTT
CDR3 protein: CASSQASSGSTDTQYF

clone size: NA
D gene: TRBD1
V gene: TRBV2
J gene: TRBJ1-2
CDR3 DNA: TGTGCCAGCACCCTGGACAGGGTAAACTATGGCTACACCTTC
CDR3 protein: CASTLDRVNYGYTF

clone size: NA
D gene: NA
V gene: TRBV2
J gene: TRBJ1-5
CDR3 DNA: TGTGCCAGCAGTGAACAGGGGATTAATCAGCCCCAGCATTTT
CDR3 protein: CASSEQGINQPQHF

clone size: few
D gene: TRBD1
V gene: TRBV2
J gene: TRBJ2-1
CDR3 DNA: TGTGCCAGCAGCGGACAGGTGAGAGGTGAGCAGTTCTTC
CDR3 protein: CASSGQVRGEQFF

clone size: few
D gene: NA
V gene: TRBV15
J gene: TRBJ1-2
CDR3 DNA: TGTGCCACCAGCAGACAGCCGGGATTACGGGTCGAAGGCTACACCTTC
CDR3 protein: CATSRQPGLRVEGYTF

clone size: NA
D gene: NA
V gene: TRBV27
J gene: TRBJ2-1
CDR3 DNA: TGTGCCAGCAGCATCACCCCTCGGGAATCCGATGAGCAGTTCTTC
CDR3 protein: CASSITPRESDEQFF

clone size: once
D gene: NA
V gene: TRBV6-1
J gene: TRBJ1-5
CDR3 DNA: TGTGCCAGCTCAACAGGGTCAGGTCAGCCCCAGCATTTT
CDR3 protein: CASSTGSGQPQHF

clone size: NA
D gene: TRBD2
V gene: TRBV2
J gene: TRBJ2-7
CDR3 DNA: TGTGCCAGCAGGGCGGGAGGTAGCTCCTACGAGCAGTACTTC
CDR3 protein: CASRAGGSSYEQYF

clone size: NA
D gene: NA
V gene: TRBV10-1
J gene: TRBJ1-4
CDR3 DNA: TGCGCCAGCAGTGCAGGGATCTCTAATGAAAAACTGTTTTTT
CDR3 protein: CASSAGISNEKLFF

clone size: NA
D gene: TRBD1
V gene: TRBV6-5
J gene: TRBJ1-1
CDR3 DNA: TGTGCCAGCAGAAAATCCACAGGGGGCACTGAAGCTTTCTTT
CDR3 protein: CASRKSTGGTEAFF

clone size: NA
D gene: NA
V gene: TRBV4-1
J gene: TRBJ1-1
CDR3 DNA: TGCGCCAGCAGCCAAGGGATACAGTTGAACACTGAAGCTTTCTTT
CDR3 protein: CASSQGIQLNTEAFF

clone size: few
D gene: NA
V gene: TRBV7-2
J gene: TRBJ1-1
CDR3 DNA: TGTGCCAGCAGCTTAGTTGCAGGGCCCACCGCTGAAGCTTTCTTT
CDR3 protein: CASSLVAGPTAEAFF

clone size: NA
D gene: NA
V gene: TRBV6-1
J gene: TRBJ1-5
CDR3 DNA: TGTGCCAGCAACGGCCAGGGCAATCAGCCCCAGCATTTT
CDR3 protein: CASNGQGNQPQHF

clone size: NA
D gene: TRBD1
V gene: TRBV6-5
J gene: TRBJ1-2
CDR3 DNA: TGTGCCAGCAGTTATACAGGGGGCTCGATTGGCTACACCTTC
CDR3 protein: CASSYTGGSIGYTF

clone size: NA
D gene: NA
V gene: TRBV19
J gene: TRBJ2-5
CDR3 DNA: TGTGCCAGTAGTTTCCGTCAGGCCCAAGAGACCCAGTACTTC
CDR3 protein: CASSFRQAQETQYF

clone size: NA
D gene: NA
V gene: TRBV5-1
J gene: TRBJ2-7
CDR3 DNA: TGCGCCAGCAGCTGGGGGCACGAGCAGTACTTC
CDR3 protein: CASSWGHEQYF

clone size: NA
D gene: NA
V gene: TRBV5-1
J gene: TRBJ1-1
CDR3 DNA: TGCGCCAGCAGCTTGCGGCAGGCAAACACTGAAGCTTTCTTT
CDR3 protein: CASSLRQANTEAFF

clone size: NA
D gene: NA
V gene: TRBV5-1
J gene: TRBJ2-3
CDR3 DNA: TGCGCCAGCAGCTTGACTTACGCGGGACCCTTCACAGATACGCAGTATTTT
CDR3 protein: CASSLTYAGPFTDTQYF

clone size: NA
D gene: TRBD2
V gene: TRBV5-1
J gene: TRBJ2-1
CDR3 DNA: TGCGCCAGCAGCTTGGAACTAGCGGACTACAATGAGCAGTTCTTC
CDR3 protein: CASSLELADYNEQFF

clone size: NA
D gene: NA
V gene: TRBV7-9
J gene: TRBJ2-7
CDR3 DNA: TGTTCCAGCAGCTTAACTTACGACGAGCAGTACTTC
CDR3 protein: CSSSLTYDEQYF

clone size: NA
D gene: NA
V gene: TRBV28
J gene: TRBJ2-3
CDR3 DNA: TGTGCCAGCACCAGGGGGGGACAGGGCACAGATACGCAGTATTTT
CDR3 protein: CASTRGGQGTDTQYF

clone size: NA
D gene: NA
V gene: TRBV11-2
J gene: TRBJ2-1
CDR3 DNA: TGTGCCAGCAGCTTAGACCTTCCGAGCTCCTACAATGAGCAGTTCTTC
CDR3 protein: CASSLDLPSSYNEQFF

clone size: NA
D gene: TRBD1
V gene: TRBV19
J gene: TRBJ1-5
CDR3 DNA: TGTGCCAGTAGTCAGGGGGACGGTCAGCCCCAGCATTTT
CDR3 protein: CASSQGDGQPQHF

clone size: once
D gene: TRBD1
V gene: TRBV10-3
J gene: TRBJ1-5
CDR3 DNA: TGTGCCATCAGCCCTCAGGGGGACAGAGGCAATCAGCCCCAGCATTTT
CDR3 protein: CAISPQGDRGNQPQHF

clone size: once
D gene: NA
V gene: TRBV27
J gene: TRBJ1-5
CDR3 DNA: TGTGCCAGCAGACCCGGACAGTCCAATCAGCCCCAGCATTTT
CDR3 protein: CASRPGQSNQPQHF